This TCR beta chain emerged from a study of OX40 agonist ivuxolimab in advanced cancers. Study-wide background: Patients were given ivuxolimab, an antibody that agonizes OX40 (CD134). While on treatment, patients had intravenous ivuxolimab at 0.01 to 10 mg/kg every 2 weeks. Whole-study findings and limits: Low normalized T-cell clonal expansion also characterized some of the nonresponders.

The method was immunoSEQ multiplex PCR; TCRdb's version includes in-frame clones alone and lacks a portion of them. The sample carries around 47,000 clones, more than 85% recorded once. On this clone itself: No antigen is known for it.

V gave up 2 bases and J gave up 3 bases; unmatched junction bases: 6. Germline V gene lookup returns CDR1 SGHRS and CDR2 YFSETQ. The CDR3 has 16 amino acids. The chain couples TRBV5-1 to TRBJ1-1; TRBD1 matches 11 bases. The starting material was CD4+ or CD8+ T cells sorted from blood, obtained in a trial of the OX40 agonist ivuxolimab. The receptor comes from an adult with an advanced solid tumor such as melanoma, head and neck, liver or kidney cancer. CDR3 protein: CASSLGTGGWDTEAFF. The CDR3 DNA sequence: TGCGCCAGCAGCTTAGGGACAGGGGGATGGGACACTGAAGCTTTCTTT.